The text below deals with one T cell receptor (beta chain). Its antigen is unknown. Base qualities are not recorded, but no much larger clone differs from it by a single base. Read against the paper, the sample's time point label means: baseline before first vaccination. Samples from vaccinated people were obtained from the UK trials COV001 and COV002, which included a single-blind randomized controlled phase 2/3 trial of AZD1222 (ChAdOx1 nCoV-19) in healthy adults. Trial participant PBMC samples were collected at day 0 and day 28 after the second dose for TCRbeta chain sequencing. This sample stems from a study of T cell responses to AZD1222 COVID-19 vaccine (dated by TCRdb to the early 2020s). Study-wide context: AZD1222 recipients whose second dose came at about 4 weeks and those whose second dose came at about 12 weeks were combined into one group, since spike-specific TCR depth and breadth did not differ between the two schedules. A total of around 240 trial participants underwent TCR sequencing, of whom 207 received two doses of AZD1222 and about 25 received two doses of the MenACWY control vaccine. Trial participants were enrolled by age into 18-55, 56-69 and 70-plus year subgroups, with about 150, 28 and 57 TCR-sequenced participants respectively. The research as a whole found: Participants were mostly white British and included more females than males, and it was suggested by the authors that clonal diversity may have been underestimated. After two AZD1222 doses, both the breadth and the depth of spike-specific TCRs were significantly higher than at day 0 and than in MenACWY recipients. The whole spike protein was spanned by vaccine-associated CD4 TCRs, and dominant responses were seen in regions 160-218 and 743-854. Because no samples from the day 14 peak response were available, repertoires could be characterized only after the peak T cell response. Only five or six AZD1222 recipients were SARS-CoV-2 seropositive at baseline, limiting conclusions about previously exposed vaccinees. In the small 56-69-year group, the increase in depth fell short of significance, most likely because of low power. Epitopes outside the regions mutated in the B.1.351 and B.1.1.7 variants were reportedly recognized by nearly half of the unique spike-specific TCRs.

The CDR3 regions of human TCRbeta chains were subjected to immunosequencing. The paper's data handling went like this. TCRs in the repertoires were matched against a reference library of SARS-CoV-2-specific TCRs that had been generated with the MIRA antigen-specificity platform. Breadth was defined as the fraction of unique TCRs that were SARS-CoV-2-associated. Depth was defined as the fraction of total T cells that were SARS-CoV-2-associated. Each spike-specific TCR was assigned to its reactive spike region and to a CD4 or CD8 class using the MIRA data. Log10-transformed breadth and depth values were compared by one-way ANOVA with Sidak's multiple comparisons tests. Held by TCRdb, this immuneACCESS table contains in-frame sequences only and omits some clones. Under half of the omission traces to an unresolved V gene where checked; the cause of the rest is unknown. The V and J calls and the clone size are those of that table, but D and trimming were determined from the DNA. Across this sample there are approximately 150,000 clones, with approximately 92% seen only once. The ten most abundant clones make up 1.5% to 2% of the sample.

Trimming takes 5 bases from V and 7 bases from J, and the germline ends sit 13 bases apart. Per the germline V gene, SGHVS is the CDR1 and FQNEAQ is the CDR2. The CDR3 measures 13 amino acids from cysteine to phenylalanine. Only the CDR3 DNA stays, 39 bases, in frame from base 1. The TCR sequence derives from an adult in good health. This sample comprised peripheral blood, obtained on day 0 of AZD1222 vaccination. Recombination linked TRBV7-8 to TRBJ2-3; no D gene is confidently identified. The CDR3 reads CASSPVPLNTQYF. The bases are TGTGCCAGCAGCCCAGTGCCCCTGAATACGCAGTATTTT.